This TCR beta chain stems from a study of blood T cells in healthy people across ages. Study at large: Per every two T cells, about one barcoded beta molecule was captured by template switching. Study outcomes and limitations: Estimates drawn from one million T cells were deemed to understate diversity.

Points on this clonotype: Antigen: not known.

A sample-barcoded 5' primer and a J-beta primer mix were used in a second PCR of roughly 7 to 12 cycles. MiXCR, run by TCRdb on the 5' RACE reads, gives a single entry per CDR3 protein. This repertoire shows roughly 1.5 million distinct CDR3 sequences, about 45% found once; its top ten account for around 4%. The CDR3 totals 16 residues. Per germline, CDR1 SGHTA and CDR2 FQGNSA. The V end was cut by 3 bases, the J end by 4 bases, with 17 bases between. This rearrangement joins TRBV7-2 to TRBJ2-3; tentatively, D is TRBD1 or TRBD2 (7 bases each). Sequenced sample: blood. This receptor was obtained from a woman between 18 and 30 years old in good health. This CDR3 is CASSLLGGGGADTQYF. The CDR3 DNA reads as TGTGCCAGCAGCTTGCTCGGGGGAGGGGGCGCAGATACGCAGTATTTT.